These 8 T cell receptor beta chains originate from one sample sequenced in a study of cytotoxic CD8 clonotypes in ibrutinib-treated CLL. Some clones are missing from TCRdb's copy, which holds only in-frame ones; the method was immunoSEQ multiplex PCR. The sample includes roughly 200,000 clones, roughly three quarters of them seen just once. Specimen: PBMCs, collected after 12 months of ibrutinib treatment. These TCRs come from a human donor with chronic lymphocytic leukemia.

The chain uses TRBV10-1 and TRBJ2-1; TRBD2 matches at 10 bases. CDR3 length: 13 residues. V dropped 5 bases and J dropped 9; count of bases not matched to a gene: 4. Germline assignment: CDR1 WNHNN and CDR2 SYGVQD (reference sequence). The CDR3 sequence: CASSYSGGPEQFF. The CDR3 nucleotides are TGCGCCAGCAGTTATAGCGGGGGGCCTGAGCAGTTCTTC.

The V gene is TRBV28, the J gene TRBJ1-2; the D is unclear. The CDR3 has 12 residues. Trimming removed 2 bases from V and 4 bases from J, with 5 bases in between. Germline V gene lookup returns CDR1 MDHEN and CDR2 SYDVKM. The CDR3 spells CASSLLSYGYTF. The CDR3 bases are TGTGCCAGCAGTTTACTGAGCTATGGCTACACCTTC.

The genes are TRBV4-1 and TRBJ2-5, with 9 bases that match TRBD2. CDR1 MGHRA and CDR2 YSYEKL come from the germline V gene. The V gene end was trimmed by 6 bases and the J gene end by 4 bases; junction bases not matched to a gene: 6. This CDR3 contains 14 residues. Here the CDR3 reads CASSRLADGETQYF. The DNA of the CDR3 is TGCGCCAGCAGTAGACTAGCGGACGGAGAGACCCAGTACTTC.

The chain links TRBV11-3 to TRBJ2-2, with TRBD1 identical over 7 bases. J lost 1 base, V lost 3 bases, and 11 bases had no gene match. Per germline, CDR1 SGHNT and CDR2 YENEEA. The CDR3 runs 18 residues. The CDR3 sequence: CASSFSDRFRLNTGELFF. In nucleotides, the CDR3 is TGTGCCAGCAGCTTCTCGGACAGGTTCCGACTGAACACCGGGGAGCTGTTTTTT.

This clone was found once. This chain connects TRBV27 to TRBJ1-2, with D unresolved. The germline V and J ends were trimmed by 3 bases and 3 bases, with 14 bases remaining between them. Germline V gene data show CDR1 as MNHEY and CDR2 as SMNVEV (reference sequence). The CDR3 runs to 15 residues. The chain's CDR3 is CASSFLPESHYGYTF. DNA for the CDR3: TGTGCCAGCAGTTTTCTTCCAGAATCGCACTATGGCTACACCTTC.

The chain employs TRBV5-1 and TRBJ2-3; TRBD2 aligns across 11 bases. The CDR3 spans 16 residues. V lost 4 bases to trimming and J lost 3 bases; unmatched junction nucleotides: 7. In germline, CDR1 is SGHRS, CDR2 YFSETQ. DNA of the CDR3: TGCGCCAGCAGCATCTTAGCGGGGGGGCCTACAGATACGCAGTATTTT. It translates to CASSILAGGPTDTQYF.

This chain uses TRBV27 with TRBJ2-7; TRBD1 agrees at 7 bases. Germline V gene sequence: CDR1 MNHEY, CDR2 SMNVEV (reference sequence). The CDR3 is made up of 16 amino acids. V shed 0 bases and J 3 bases; nucleotides not matched to a gene: 8. CDR3 sequence: CASSLSLGPGGYEQYF. The CDR3 DNA follows: TGTGCCAGCAGTTTATCGCTAGGGCCAGGGGGCTACGAGCAGTACTTC.

This chain uses TRBV7-6 with TRBJ1-2, with a weak D call TRBD1 (5 bases). Germline V gene lookup returns CDR1 SGHVS and CDR2 FNYEAQ. V shed 3 bases and J shed 2 bases, with 13 bases lying between them. The CDR3 sequence is 15 residues long. The DNA of the CDR3 is TGTGCCAGCAGCTTCCGGCCAGGGAGGAACTATGGCTACACCTTC. It encodes CASSFRPGRNYGYTF.